Many counts were recorded for the clone carrying this T cell receptor (beta chain). Germline CDR1 reads MDHEN; CDR2 reads SYDVKM. Trimming stripped 6 bases from V and 2 bases from J, with 14 bases between. This CDR3 is 14 amino acids long. The sample originates from a study of T-cell reconstitution after alpha-beta-depleted transplantation in children. Unique molecular identifiers were used to barcode this TCRbeta library. A single record per CDR3 protein comes from TCRdb applying MiXCR to the PCR reads. Of more than 400,000 distinct CDR3 sequences detected, about an eighth appear once; the ten largest clones hold about 15%.

The TCR sequence derives from a female patient aged 2-9 years who had a stem cell transplant for aplastic anemia, so the T cells may come from the graft donor. The chain is built from TRBV28 and TRBJ2-7, with D unclear. Material: PBMCs, mostly from graft donor cells, obtained 180 days after TCRalphabeta/CD19-depleted stem cell transplant. CDR3 sequence reads: CASSRAPIPYEQYF. CDR3 DNA: TGTGCCAGCAGCCGCGCCCCGATCCCCTACGAGCAGTACTTC.